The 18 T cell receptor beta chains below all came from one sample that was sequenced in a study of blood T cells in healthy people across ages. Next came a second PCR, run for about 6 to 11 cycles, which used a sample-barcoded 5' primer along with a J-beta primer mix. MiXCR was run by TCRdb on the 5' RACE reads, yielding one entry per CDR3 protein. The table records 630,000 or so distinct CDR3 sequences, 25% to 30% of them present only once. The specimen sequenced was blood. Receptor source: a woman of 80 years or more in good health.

The CDR3 loop is CASSHRLSATNEKRFF. CDR3 DNA: TGTGCCAGCAGTCATCGCCTGTCGGCAACTAATGAAAAAAGGTTTTTT. The V and J genes are TRBV28 and TRBJ1-4, with no clear D. Trimming stripped 5 bases from V and 16 bases from J, with 29 bases between. CDR3 size: 16 residues. The germline V gene has CDR1 MDHEN and CDR2 SYDVKM.

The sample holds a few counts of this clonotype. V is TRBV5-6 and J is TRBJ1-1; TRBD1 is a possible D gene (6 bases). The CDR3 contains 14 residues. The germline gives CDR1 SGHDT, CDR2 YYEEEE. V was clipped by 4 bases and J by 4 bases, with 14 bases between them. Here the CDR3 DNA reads TGTGCCAGCAGCCAAGTACAGGGCATCACTGAAGCTTTCTTT. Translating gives CASSQVQGITEAFF.

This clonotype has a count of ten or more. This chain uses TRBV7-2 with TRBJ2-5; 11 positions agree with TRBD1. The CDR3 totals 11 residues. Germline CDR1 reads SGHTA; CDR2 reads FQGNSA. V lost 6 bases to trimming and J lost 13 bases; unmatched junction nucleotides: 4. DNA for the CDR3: TGTGCCAGCAGTTCCGGACAGGGGGCGTACTTC. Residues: CASSSGQGAYF.

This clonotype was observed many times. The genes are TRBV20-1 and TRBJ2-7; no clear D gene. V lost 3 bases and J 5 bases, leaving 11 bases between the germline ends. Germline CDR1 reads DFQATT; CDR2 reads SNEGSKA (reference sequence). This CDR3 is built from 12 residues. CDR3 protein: CSARMIDNEQYF. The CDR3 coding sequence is TGCAGTGCTAGGATGATAGACAACGAGCAGTACTTC.

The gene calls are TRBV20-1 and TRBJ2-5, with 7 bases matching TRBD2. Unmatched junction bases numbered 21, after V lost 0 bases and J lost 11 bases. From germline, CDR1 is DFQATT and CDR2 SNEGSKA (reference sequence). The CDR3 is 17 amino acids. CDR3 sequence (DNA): TGCAGTGCTAGAGATTTGGGCGGGGGTAGTCGTTACAATGAGCAGTACTTC. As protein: CSARDLGGGSRYNEQYF.

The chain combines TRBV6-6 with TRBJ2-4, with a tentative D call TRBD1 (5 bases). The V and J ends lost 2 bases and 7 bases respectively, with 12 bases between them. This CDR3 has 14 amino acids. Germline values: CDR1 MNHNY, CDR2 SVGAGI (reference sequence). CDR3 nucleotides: TGTGCCAGCAGTTACGTAGACAGCGATAACATTCAGTACTTC. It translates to CASSYVDSDNIQYF.

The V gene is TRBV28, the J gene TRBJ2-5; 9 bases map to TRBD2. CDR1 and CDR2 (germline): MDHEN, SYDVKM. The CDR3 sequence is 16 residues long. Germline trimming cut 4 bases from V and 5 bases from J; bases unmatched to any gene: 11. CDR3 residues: CASSSRLADQGETQYF. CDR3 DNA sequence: TGTGCCAGCAGTTCGAGACTAGCGGACCAAGGGGAGACCCAGTACTTC.

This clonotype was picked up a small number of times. The CDR3 sequence: CASSPETSGGRRSYEQYF. DNA of the CDR3: TGTGCCAGCTCACCGGAGACTAGCGGGGGCCGGCGCTCCTACGAGCAGTACTTC. The chain employs TRBV18 and TRBJ2-7; 12 nucleotides agree with TRBD2. Germline CDR1 is KGHSH and CDR2 is LQKENI. The V segment lost 3 bases and the J segment 0 bases; nucleotides outside the gene matches: 9. The CDR3 contains 18 residues.

The DNA of the CDR3 is TGCGCCAGCAGCCCGAATGAGCGCGCGTTGAACACTGAAGCTTTCTTT. It codes for CASSPNERALNTEAFF. The rearrangement links TRBV4-1 to TRBJ1-1, with D unresolved. Trimming took 4 bases from V and 0 from J, leaving 15 bases between them. The CDR3 extends over 16 amino acids. Germline loops: CDR1 MGHRA, CDR2 YSYEKL.

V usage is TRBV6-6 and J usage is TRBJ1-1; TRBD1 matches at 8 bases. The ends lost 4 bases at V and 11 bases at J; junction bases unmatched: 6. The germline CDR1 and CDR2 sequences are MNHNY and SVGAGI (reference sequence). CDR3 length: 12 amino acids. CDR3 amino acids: CASSSTGGQAFF. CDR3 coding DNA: TGTGCCAGCAGTTCCACAGGGGGTCAGGCTTTCTTT.

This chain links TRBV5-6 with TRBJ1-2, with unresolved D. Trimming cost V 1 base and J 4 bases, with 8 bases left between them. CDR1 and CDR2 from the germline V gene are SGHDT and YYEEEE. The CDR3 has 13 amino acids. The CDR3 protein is CASSLTSRYGYTF. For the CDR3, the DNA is TGTGCCAGCAGCTTGACATCCCGCTATGGCTACACCTTC.

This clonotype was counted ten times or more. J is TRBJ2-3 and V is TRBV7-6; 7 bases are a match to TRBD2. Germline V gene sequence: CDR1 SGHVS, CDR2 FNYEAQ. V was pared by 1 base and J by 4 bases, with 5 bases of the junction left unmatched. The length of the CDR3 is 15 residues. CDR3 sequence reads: CASSLVASGADTQYF. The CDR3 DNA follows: TGTGCCAGCAGCTTAGTGGCCAGCGGGGCAGATACGCAGTATTTT.

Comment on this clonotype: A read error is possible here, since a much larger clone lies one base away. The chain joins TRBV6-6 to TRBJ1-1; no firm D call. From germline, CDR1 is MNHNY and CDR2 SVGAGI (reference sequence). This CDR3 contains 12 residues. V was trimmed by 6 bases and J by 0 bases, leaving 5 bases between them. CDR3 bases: TGTGCCAGCAGCCGCTTGAACACTGAAGCTTTCTTT. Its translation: CASSRLNTEAFF.

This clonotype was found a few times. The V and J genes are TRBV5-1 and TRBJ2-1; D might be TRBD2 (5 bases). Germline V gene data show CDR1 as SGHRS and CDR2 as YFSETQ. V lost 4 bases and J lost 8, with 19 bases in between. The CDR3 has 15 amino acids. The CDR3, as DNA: TGCGCCAGCAGCCGCCAGCGGTTTCGAGACGATGAGCAGTTCTTC. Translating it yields CASSRQRFRDDEQFF. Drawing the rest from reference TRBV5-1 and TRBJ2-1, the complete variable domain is KAGVTQTPRYLIKTRGQQVTLSCSPISGHRSVSWYQQTPGQGLQFLFEYFSETQRNKGNFPGRFSGRQFSNSRSEMNVSTLELGDSALYLCASSRQRFRDDEQFFGPGTRLTVL.

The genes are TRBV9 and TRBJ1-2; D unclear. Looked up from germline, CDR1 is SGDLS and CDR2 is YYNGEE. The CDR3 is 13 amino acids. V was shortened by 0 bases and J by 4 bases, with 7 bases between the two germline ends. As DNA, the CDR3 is TGTGCCAGCAGCGTAGCGGGGTTCTATGGCTACACCTTC. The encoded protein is CASSVAGFYGYTF.

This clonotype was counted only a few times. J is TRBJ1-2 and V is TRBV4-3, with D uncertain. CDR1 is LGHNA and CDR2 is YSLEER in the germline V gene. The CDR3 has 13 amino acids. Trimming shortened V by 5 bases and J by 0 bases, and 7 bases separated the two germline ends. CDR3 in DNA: TGCGCCAGCAGCAACGTAGCTAACTATGGCTACACCTTC. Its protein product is CASSNVANYGYTF.

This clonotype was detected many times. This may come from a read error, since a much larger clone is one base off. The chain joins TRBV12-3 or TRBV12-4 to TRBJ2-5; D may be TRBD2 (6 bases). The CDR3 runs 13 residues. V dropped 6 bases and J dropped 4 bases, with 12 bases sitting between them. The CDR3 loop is CASSLQRVETQYF. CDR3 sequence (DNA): TGTGCCAGCAGCTTACAGCGGGTAGAGACCCAGTACTTC.

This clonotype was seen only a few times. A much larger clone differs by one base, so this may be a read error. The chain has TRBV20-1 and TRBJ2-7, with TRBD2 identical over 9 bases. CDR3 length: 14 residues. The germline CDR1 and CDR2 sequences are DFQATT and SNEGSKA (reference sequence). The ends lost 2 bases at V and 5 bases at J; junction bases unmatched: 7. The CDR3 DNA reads TGCAGTGCTAGACGAGCGGGGGGTCGCCACGAGCAGTACTTC. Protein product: CSARRAGGRHEQYF.